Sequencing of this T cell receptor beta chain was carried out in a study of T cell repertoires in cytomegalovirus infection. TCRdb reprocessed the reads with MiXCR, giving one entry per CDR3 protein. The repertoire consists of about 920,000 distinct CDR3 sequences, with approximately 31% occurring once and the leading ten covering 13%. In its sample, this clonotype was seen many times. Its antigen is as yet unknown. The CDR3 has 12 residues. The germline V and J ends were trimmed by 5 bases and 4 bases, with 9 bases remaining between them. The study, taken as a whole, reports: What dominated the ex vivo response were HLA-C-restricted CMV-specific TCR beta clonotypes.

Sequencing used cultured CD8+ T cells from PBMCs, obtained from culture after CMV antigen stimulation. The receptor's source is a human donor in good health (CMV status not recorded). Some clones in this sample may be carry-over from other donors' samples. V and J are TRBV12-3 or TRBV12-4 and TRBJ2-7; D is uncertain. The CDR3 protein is CASSDHIYEQYF. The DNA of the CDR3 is TGTGCCAGCAGTGACCATATATACGAGCAGTACTTC.